The entry that follows covers one T cell receptor beta chain sequence. CDR3 length equals 13 residues. V was clipped by 8 bases and J by 2 bases, with 12 bases between them. Germline V gene lookup returns CDR1 MDHEN and CDR2 SYDVKM. The method was immunoSEQ multiplex PCR; TCRdb's version includes in-frame clones alone and lacks a portion of them. The sample yields a few hundred thousand clones, more than 75% seen once. This sample is drawn from a study of blood T cell repertoires in COVID-19. The V and J genes are TRBV28 and TRBJ1-2, with D uncertain. Material for sequencing was PBMCs or T cells enriched from blood (not recorded which). The clonotype comes from a man in his thirties or forties in a cohort exposed to, infected with or recovered from COVID-19 (not recorded which). The CDR3 reads CASLPGLNYGYTF. As DNA, the CDR3 is TGTGCCAGCCTCCCTGGACTGAACTATGGCTACACCTTC.